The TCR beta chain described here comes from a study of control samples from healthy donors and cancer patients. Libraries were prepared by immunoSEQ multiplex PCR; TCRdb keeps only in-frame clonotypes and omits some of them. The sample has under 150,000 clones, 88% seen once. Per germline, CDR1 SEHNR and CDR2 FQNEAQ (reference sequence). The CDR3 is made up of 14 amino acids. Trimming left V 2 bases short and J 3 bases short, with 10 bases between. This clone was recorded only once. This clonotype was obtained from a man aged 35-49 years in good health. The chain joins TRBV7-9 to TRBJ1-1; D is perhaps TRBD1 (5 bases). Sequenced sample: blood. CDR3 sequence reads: CASSLSQGYTEAFF. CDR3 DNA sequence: TGTGCCAGCAGCTTATCGCAGGGCTACACTGAAGCTTTCTTT.